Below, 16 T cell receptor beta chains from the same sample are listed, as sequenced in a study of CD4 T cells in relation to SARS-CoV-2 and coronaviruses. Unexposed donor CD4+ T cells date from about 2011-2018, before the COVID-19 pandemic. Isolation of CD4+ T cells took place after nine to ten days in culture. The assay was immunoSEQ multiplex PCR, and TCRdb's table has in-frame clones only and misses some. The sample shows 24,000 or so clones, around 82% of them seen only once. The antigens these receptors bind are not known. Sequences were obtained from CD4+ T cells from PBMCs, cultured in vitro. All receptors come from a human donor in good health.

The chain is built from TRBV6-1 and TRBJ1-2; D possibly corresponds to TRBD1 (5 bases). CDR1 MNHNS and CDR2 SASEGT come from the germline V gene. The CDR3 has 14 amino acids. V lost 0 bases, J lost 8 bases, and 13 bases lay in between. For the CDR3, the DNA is TGTGCCAGCAGTGAAGCCGGGACGCCGGGGGGCTACACCTTC. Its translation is CASSEAGTPGGYTF.

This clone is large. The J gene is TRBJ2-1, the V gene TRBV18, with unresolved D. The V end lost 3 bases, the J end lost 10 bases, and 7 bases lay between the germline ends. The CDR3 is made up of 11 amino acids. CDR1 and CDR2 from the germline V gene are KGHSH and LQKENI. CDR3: CASSPNSEQFF. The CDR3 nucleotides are TGTGCCAGCTCACCGAACAGCGAGCAGTTCTTC.

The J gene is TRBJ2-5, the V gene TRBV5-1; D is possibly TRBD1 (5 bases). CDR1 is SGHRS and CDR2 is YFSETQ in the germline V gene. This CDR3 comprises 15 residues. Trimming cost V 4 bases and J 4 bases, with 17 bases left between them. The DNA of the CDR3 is TGCGCCAGCAGCCCGGACACCTCCACGCCAGAGACCCAGTACTTC. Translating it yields CASSPDTSTPETQYF. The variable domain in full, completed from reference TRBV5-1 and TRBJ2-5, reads KAGVTQTPRYLIKTRGQQVTLSCSPISGHRSVSWYQQTPGQGLQFLFEYFSETQRNKGNFPGRFSGRQFSNSRSEMNVSTLELGDSALYLCASSPDTSTPETQYFGPGTRLLVL.

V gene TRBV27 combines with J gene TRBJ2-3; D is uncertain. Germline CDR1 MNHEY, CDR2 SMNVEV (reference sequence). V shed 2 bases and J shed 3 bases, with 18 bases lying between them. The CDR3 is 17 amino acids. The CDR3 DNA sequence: TGTGCCAGCAGTTTACAGGTGGTGGTCGATGGGACAGATACGCAGTATTTT. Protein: CASSLQVVVDGTDTQYF.

The CDR3 sequence is CASSNFAASYEQYF. The CDR3 bases are TGTGCCAGCAGTAATTTCGCGGCCTCCTACGAGCAGTACTTC. This rearrangement joins TRBV3-1 (or the pseudogene TRBV3-2) to TRBJ2-7, with no clear D. V was trimmed by 6 bases and J by 0 bases, leaving 12 bases between them. The CDR3 is made up of 14 amino acids. Germline-derived CDR1 and CDR2 are LGHDT and YNNKEL (reference sequence).

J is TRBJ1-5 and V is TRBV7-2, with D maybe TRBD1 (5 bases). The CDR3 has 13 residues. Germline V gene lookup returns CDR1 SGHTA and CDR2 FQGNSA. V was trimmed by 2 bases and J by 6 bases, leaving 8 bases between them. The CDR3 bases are TGTGCCAGCAGCTTACAGGGTGGTCAGCCCCAGCATTTT. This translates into CASSLQGGQPQHF.

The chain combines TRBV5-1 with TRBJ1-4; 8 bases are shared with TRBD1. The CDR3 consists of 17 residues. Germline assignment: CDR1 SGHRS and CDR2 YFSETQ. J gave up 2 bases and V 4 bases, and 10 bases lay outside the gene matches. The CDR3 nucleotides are TGCGCCAGCAGCCCGGACGCGACAGGGGTGACTAATGAAAAACTGTTTTTT. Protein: CASSPDATGVTNEKLFF.

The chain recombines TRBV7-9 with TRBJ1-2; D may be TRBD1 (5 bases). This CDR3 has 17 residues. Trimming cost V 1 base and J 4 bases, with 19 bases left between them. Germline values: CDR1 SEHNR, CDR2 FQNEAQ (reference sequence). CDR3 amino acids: CASSLGAQRQMSYGYTF. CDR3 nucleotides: TGTGCCAGCAGCTTAGGGGCCCAGCGACAGATGAGCTATGGCTACACCTTC.

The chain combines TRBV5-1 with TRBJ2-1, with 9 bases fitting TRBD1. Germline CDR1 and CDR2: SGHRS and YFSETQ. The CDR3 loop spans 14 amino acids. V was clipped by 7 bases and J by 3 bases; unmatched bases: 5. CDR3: CASGTGPDYNEQFF. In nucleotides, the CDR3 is TGCGCCAGCGGGACAGGGCCCGACTACAATGAGCAGTTCTTC.

The CDR3 bases are TGTGCCAGCAGTGGGACGGGGGGGGGCCAGACCCAGTACTTC. It yields the protein CASSGTGGGQTQYF. This chain uses TRBV9 with TRBJ2-5; 8 bases match TRBD2. The V and J ends lost 5 bases and 6 bases, in that order; junction bases with no gene match: 9. The CDR3 loop spans 14 amino acids. Per the germline V gene, CDR1 is SGDLS and CDR2 is YYNGEE.

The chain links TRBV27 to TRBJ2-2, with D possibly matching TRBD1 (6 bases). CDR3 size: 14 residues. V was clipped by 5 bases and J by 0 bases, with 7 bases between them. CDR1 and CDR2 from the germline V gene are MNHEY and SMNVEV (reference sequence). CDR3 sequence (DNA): TGTGCCAGCAGTAGGACAGCGAACACCGGGGAGCTGTTTTTT. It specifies CASSRTANTGELFF.

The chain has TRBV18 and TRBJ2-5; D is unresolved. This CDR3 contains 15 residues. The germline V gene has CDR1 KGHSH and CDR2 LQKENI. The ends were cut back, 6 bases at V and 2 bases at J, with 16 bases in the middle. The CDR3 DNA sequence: TGTGCCAGCTCCCCAATACCGGGTACACAAGAGACCCAGTACTTC. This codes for CASSPIPGTQETQYF.

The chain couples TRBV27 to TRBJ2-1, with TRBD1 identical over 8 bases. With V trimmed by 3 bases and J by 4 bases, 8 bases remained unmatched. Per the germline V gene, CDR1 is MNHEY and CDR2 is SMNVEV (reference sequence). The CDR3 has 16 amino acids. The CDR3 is CASSFHGQGVYNEQFF. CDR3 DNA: TGTGCCAGCAGTTTTCACGGACAGGGTGTATACAATGAGCAGTTCTTC.

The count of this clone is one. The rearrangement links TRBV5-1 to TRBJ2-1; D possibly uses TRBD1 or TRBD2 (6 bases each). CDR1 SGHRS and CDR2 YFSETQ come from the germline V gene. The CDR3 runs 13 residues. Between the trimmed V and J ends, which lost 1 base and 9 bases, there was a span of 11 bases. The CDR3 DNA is TGCGCCAGCAGCTTGCAACAGGGAGGTGAGCAGTTCTTC. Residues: CASSLQQGGEQFF.

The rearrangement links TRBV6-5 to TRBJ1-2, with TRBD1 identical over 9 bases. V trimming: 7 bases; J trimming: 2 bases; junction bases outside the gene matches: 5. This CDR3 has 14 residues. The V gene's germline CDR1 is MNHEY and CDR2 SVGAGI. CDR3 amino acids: CASTPDRGNYGYTF. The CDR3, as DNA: TGTGCCAGCACCCCGGACAGGGGCAACTATGGCTACACCTTC.

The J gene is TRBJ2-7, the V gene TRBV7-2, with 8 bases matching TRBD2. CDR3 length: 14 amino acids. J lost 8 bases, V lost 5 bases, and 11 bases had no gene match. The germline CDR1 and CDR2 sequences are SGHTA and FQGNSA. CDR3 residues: CASSPGTSIVKQYF. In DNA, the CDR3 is TGTGCCAGCAGCCCCGGGACTAGTATCGTCAAGCAGTACTTC.